One sample yielded the 20 T cell receptor beta chains listed below, sequenced in a study of blood T cell repertoires in COVID-19. The repertoire was sequenced with immunoSEQ multiplex PCR; TCRdb's copy has only in-frame clones and lacks some. The sample lists about 300,000 clones, about four fifths occurring once. Source material: peripheral blood. Source of these receptors: a woman between 45 and 60 years old who had recovered from COVID-19.

The V gene is TRBV27, the J gene TRBJ2-7; 14 bases agree with TRBD2. CDR1 is MNHEY, CDR2 SMNVEV, per germline (reference sequence). This CDR3 has 15 residues. J was trimmed by 7 bases and V by 3 bases; bases with no gene match: 5. The CDR3 sequence: CASSFWTSGRQEQYF. CDR3 sequence (DNA): TGTGCCAGCAGTTTTTGGACTAGCGGGAGGCAAGAGCAGTACTTC.

The genes are TRBV2 and TRBJ2-2, with 7 bases aligning to TRBD1. The V gene end was trimmed by 10 bases and the J gene end by 1 base; junction bases not matched to a gene: 6. The CDR3 has 14 amino acids. Germline assignment: CDR1 SNHLY and CDR2 FYNNEI. The CDR3 coding sequence is TGTGCCACTAACCGGGACAGGAACACCGGGGAGCTGTTTTTT. It is translated as CATNRDRNTGELFF.

The CDR3 loop reads CASSTVTGPLGGYTF. In nucleotides, the CDR3 is TGTGCCAGCAGTACCGTGACAGGACCCCTGGGTGGCTACACCTTC. This chain connects TRBV28 to TRBJ1-2; D may be TRBD1 (6 bases). V dropped 5 bases and J dropped 7 bases, with 20 bases sitting between them. This CDR3 has 15 residues. The germline V gene encodes CDR1 MDHEN and CDR2 SYDVKM.

The table lists this clone with a few counts. The DNA of the CDR3 is TGTGCCAGCAGCTTAGTGGCGGGGGTCCAAGAGACCCAGTACTTC. Protein: CASSLVAGVQETQYF. The V gene is TRBV7-2, the J gene TRBJ2-5; 7 positions agree with TRBD2. Per the germline V gene, CDR1 is SGHTA and CDR2 is FQGNSA. The CDR3 has 15 amino acids. J gave up 1 base and V 1 base, and 3 bases lay outside the gene matches.

This clone occurred a few times. CDR3 sequence: CASIEGGGTSYEQYF. CDR3 nucleotides: TGTGCCAGCATCGAAGGGGGGGGAACCTCCTACGAGCAGTACTTC. This rearrangement joins TRBV2 to TRBJ2-7; D is perhaps TRBD2 (7 bases). V was clipped by 7 bases and J by 0 bases, with 16 bases between them. The CDR3 length is 15 residues. CDR1 SNHLY and CDR2 FYNNEI come from the germline V gene.

J is TRBJ2-7 and V is TRBV27; weak D call: TRBD2 (5 bases). CDR1 is MNHEY, CDR2 SMNVEV, per germline (reference sequence). The V end was cut by 5 bases, the J end by 6 bases, with 14 bases between. The CDR3 extends over 13 amino acids. The CDR3 protein is CASSLSNGIEQYF. The CDR3 nucleotides read TGTGCCAGCAGTCTTTCTAACGGGATCGAGCAGTACTTC.

V is TRBV3-1 (or the pseudogene TRBV3-2) and J is TRBJ2-3; 8 nucleotides match TRBD2. Germline CDR1 and CDR2: LGHDT and YNNKEL (reference sequence). V lost 6 bases to trimming and J lost 3 bases; unmatched junction nucleotides: 8. This CDR3 has 15 residues. CDR3: CASRDRGGRTDTQYF. CDR3 bases: TGTGCCAGCAGAGACCGGGGGGGCCGGACAGATACGCAGTATTTT.

The rearrangement links TRBV9 to TRBJ1-1; D ambiguous. V dropped 3 bases and J dropped 3 bases, with 9 bases sitting between them. The CDR3 spans 13 residues. Germline CDR1 SGDLS, CDR2 YYNGEE. As DNA, the CDR3 is TGTGCCAGCAGCGCCCGATCGGACACTGAAGCTTTCTTT. Protein product: CASSARSDTEAFF.

V and J are TRBV7-2 and TRBJ2-3, with D possibly TRBD2 on 5 matching bases. Trimming cost V 11 bases and J 0 bases, with 15 bases left between them. This CDR3 contains 14 residues. Germline-derived CDR1 and CDR2 are SGHTA and FQGNSA. This chain's CDR3 is CAPSRRPSTDTQYF. CDR3 nucleotides: TGTGCCCCTAGTCGGAGGCCTAGCACAGATACGCAGTATTTT.

The chain couples TRBV9 to TRBJ2-3; TRBD1 agrees at 7 bases. Germline values: CDR1 SGDLS, CDR2 YYNGEE. This CDR3 is built from 16 residues. The V gene end was trimmed by 3 bases and the J gene end by 0 bases; junction bases not matched to a gene: 7. The CDR3 spells CASSAYRGSSTDTQYF. CDR3 nucleotide sequence: TGTGCCAGCAGCGCATACAGGGGATCTAGCACAGATACGCAGTATTTT.

This clone was observed once. This chain connects TRBV7-2 to TRBJ2-2; tentative D call: TRBD2 (6 bases). The CDR3 is 13 amino acids. The germline gives CDR1 SGHTA, CDR2 FQGNSA. V lost 6 bases, J lost 3 bases, and 8 bases lay in between. CDR3 protein: CASSRRDTGELFF. The CDR3, as DNA: TGTGCCAGCAGTCGGAGGGACACCGGGGAGCTGTTTTTT.

The CDR3 sequence is CSVGGGRMSSYNEQFF. CDR3 sequence (DNA): TGCAGCGTTGGGGGGGGACGGATGTCTTCCTACAATGAGCAGTTCTTC. V and J are TRBV29-1 and TRBJ2-1, with TRBD2 matching over 7 bases. This CDR3 contains 16 residues. J gave up 1 base and V 4 bases, and 10 bases lay outside the gene matches. Germline-derived CDR1 and CDR2 are SQVTM and ANQGSEA.

The rearrangement links TRBV24-1 to TRBJ2-2, with TRBD1 matching over 8 bases. Germline V gene sequence: CDR1 KGHDR, CDR2 SFDVKD. J lost 4 bases, V lost 8 bases, and 5 bases had no gene match. This CDR3 contains 14 residues. In DNA form, the CDR3 reads TGTGCCACCACCTACACAGGGGGCACCGGGGAGCTGTTTTTT. Translating it yields CATTYTGGTGELFF.

The rearrangement joins TRBV3-1 (or the pseudogene TRBV3-2) to TRBJ1-5; a possible D gene is TRBD1 (5 bases). The V end lost 1 base, the J end lost 0 bases, and 7 bases lay between the germline ends. Germline CDR1 LGHDT, CDR2 YNNKEL (reference sequence). CDR3 length equals 15 residues. For the CDR3, the DNA is TGTGCCAGCAGCCAAGGGGGCGATAGCAATCAGCCCCAGCATTTT. Its translation: CASSQGGDSNQPQHF.

The J gene is TRBJ1-5, the V gene TRBV24-1; perhaps TRBD1 as D (6 bases). Germline loops: CDR1 KGHDR, CDR2 SFDVKD. With 3 bases removed from V and 2 bases from J, the gap between germline ends came to 13 bases. This CDR3 is 16 amino acids long. The DNA of the CDR3 is TGTGCCACCAGTGATGAACAGGGTTCAGGCAATCAGCCCCAGCATTTT. As protein: CATSDEQGSGNQPQHF.

The chain employs TRBV11-2 and TRBJ2-6, with 9 positions matching TRBD2. J gave up 1 base and V 5 bases, and 12 bases lay outside the gene matches. The CDR3 totals 19 residues. CDR1 and CDR2 from the germline V gene are SGHAT and FQNNGV. CDR3 sequence: CASSTRWAGGVSGANVLTF. CDR3 DNA: TGTGCCAGCAGCACCCGGTGGGCGGGAGGGGTTTCTGGGGCCAACGTCCTGACTTTC.

The chain employs TRBV27 and TRBJ1-2, with D possibly TRBD1 on 6 matching bases. This CDR3 is 13 amino acids long. V was cut by 5 bases and J by 5 bases, with 12 bases left in between. Germline lookup yields CDR1 MNHEY and CDR2 SMNVEV (reference sequence). The CDR3 is CASSRGGGYGYTF. The CDR3 DNA follows: TGTGCCAGCAGTAGGGGGGGAGGTTATGGCTACACCTTC.

The chain is built from TRBV5-1 and TRBJ1-1; D is unresolved. Germline loops: CDR1 SGHRS, CDR2 YFSETQ. V was cut by 2 bases and J by 6 bases, with 14 bases left in between. CDR3 length equals 14 residues. The CDR3 DNA sequence: TGCGCCAGCAGCTTAATGGGTTCGGAGGCTGAAGCTTTCTTT. As protein: CASSLMGSEAEAFF.

V gene TRBV27 combines with J gene TRBJ1-4, with D unclear. From germline, CDR1 is MNHEY and CDR2 SMNVEV (reference sequence). The CDR3 has 17 residues. The ends were cut back, 2 bases at V and 8 bases at J, with 21 bases in the middle. CDR3 in amino acids: CASSLRARVRINEKLFF. CDR3 sequence (DNA): TGTGCCAGCAGTTTAAGGGCGAGGGTCCGGATAAACGAAAAACTGTTTTTT.

This clone was observed a handful of times. This chain links TRBV6-5 with TRBJ1-3; 7 positions match TRBD1. J lost 5 bases, V lost 6 bases, and 7 bases had no gene match. The CDR3 loop spans 14 amino acids. The germline V gene encodes CDR1 MNHEY and CDR2 SVGAGI. CDR3 residues: CASSPGQFRNTIYF. The CDR3 region has the DNA TGTGCCAGCAGCCCGGGACAGTTCAGAAACACCATATATTTT.